This T cell receptor beta chain was sequenced for a study of T-cell reconstitution after alpha-beta-depleted transplantation in children. Germline loops: CDR1 LGHNA, CDR2 YNFKEQ. Unmatched junction bases numbered 7, after V lost 1 base and J lost 6 bases. This CDR3 is built from 15 residues. Construction of the TCRbeta library involved unique molecular identifiers. TCRdb redid the calling of the PCR reads with MiXCR, one entry per CDR3 protein. The profile shows roughly 340,000 distinct CDR3 sequences, roughly 16% of them singletons. Study outcomes and limitations: Surviving thymic progenitors and recipient T cells were the source of high TCRbeta diversity at day 60 in some patients. Several hundred graft clones that had expanded were reportedly the source of alpha-beta T cells about two months after transplant.

A few counts support this clonotype. Its antigen is not known. This chain joins TRBV4-2 and TRBJ2-7, with TRBD2 matching over 9 bases. The sample here was PBMCs, mostly from graft donor cells, taken 360 days after TCRalphabeta/CD19-depleted stem cell transplant. This clonotype was sampled from a male patient aged 2-10 years who had a stem cell transplant for acute lymphoblastic leukemia, so the T cells may come from the graft donor. CDR3 in DNA: TGTGCCAGCAGCCAAGCGGGACTAGCAAGTGCCGAGCAGTACTTC. Its protein product is CASSQAGLASAEQYF.